The 4 T cell receptor beta chains listed next were all sequenced from one sample in a study of CD8+CD57+ T cells in acquired aplastic anemia. Researchers used genomic DNA as the template to profile TCR beta VDJ and CDR3. TCRdb redid the calling of the reads with MiXCR, one entry per CDR3 protein. The table includes over 40,000 distinct CDR3 sequences, roughly 63% detected once. Individuals selected for sequencing had exhibited CD8+CD57+ cell expansion on flow cytometry. Sequencing was performed on sorted CD4+, CD8+, or CD8+CD57+ T cells (not recorded which) from PBMCs. The receptor set was obtained from a human donor with aplastic anemia.

This clonotype appeared once. The chain links TRBV6-4 to TRBJ2-7, with unresolved D. The germline V gene has CDR1 MRHNA and CDR2 SNTAGT. This CDR3 contains 13 residues. Trimming shortened V by 10 bases and J by 0 bases, and 13 bases separated the two germline ends. The CDR3 DNA sequence: TGTGCCATCAGGACGGCGAGCTCCTACGAGCAGTACTTC. Translated: CAIRTASSYEQYF.

The V and J genes are TRBV7-2 and TRBJ2-1; no firm D call. Per the germline V gene, CDR1 is SGHTA and CDR2 is FQGNSA. This CDR3 has 9 residues. The CDR3 coding sequence is TGTGATCAAGACAATGAGCAGTTCTTC. This translates into CDQDNEQFF. The variable domain in full, completed from reference TRBV7-2 and TRBJ2-1, reads GAGVSQSPSNKVTEKGKDVELRCDPISGHTALYWYRQSLGQGLEFLIYFQGNSAPDKSGLPSDRFSAERTGGSVSTLTIQRTQQEDSAVYLCDQDNEQFFGPGTRLTVL.

The genes are TRBV5-5 and TRBJ1-2; 7 nucleotides line up with TRBD1. The trim removed 5 bases at V and 7 bases at J, leaving 17 bases unmatched. Germline V gene sequence: CDR1 SGHKS, CDR2 YYEKEE (reference sequence). This CDR3 has 16 residues. CDR3 in amino acids: CASRWVATGRESGYTF. DNA of the CDR3: TGTGCCAGCAGATGGGTCGCGACAGGGAGGGAGAGTGGCTACACCTTC.

The J gene is TRBJ2-2, the V gene TRBV10-3; weak D call: TRBD2 (5 bases). The germline V gene has CDR1 ENHRY and CDR2 SYGVKD. CDR3 size: 14 residues. The V gene lost 7 bases and the J gene lost 1 base, with 10 bases spanning the gap. CDR3 protein: CAITGYKNTGELFF. CDR3 in DNA: TGTGCCATCACGGGGTATAAGAACACCGGGGAGCTGTTTTTT.